These 30 T cell receptor beta chains share one sample of origin, sequenced in a study of spatial heterogeneity in lung cancer. TCRdb fed the 5' RACE reads into MiXCR, producing one record per CDR3 protein. The repertoire holds nearly 80,000 distinct CDR3 sequences, with 8% as singletons. Time point reported: sample taken at primary tumor resection. This material consisted of PBMCs, taken at surgery. The receptors were gathered from a male donor with early-stage non-small cell lung cancer.

This clonotype has a handful of counts. An end of the junction differs from the germline gene, which may be a read error. This chain joins TRBV11-2 and TRBJ2-3; no clear D gene. CDR3 size: 12 residues. Germline-derived CDR1 and CDR2 are SGHAT and FQNNGV. The CDR3 protein is CASSLERDTQYF. CDR3 bases: TGTGCCAGCAGCCTAGAGAGGGATACGCAGTATTTT.

This clonotype was counted many times. This chain joins TRBV20-1 and TRBJ2-7; 8 nucleotides line up with TRBD1. The CDR3 is 16 amino acids. CDR1 is DFQATT, CDR2 SNEGSKA, per germline (reference sequence). V dropped 2 bases and J dropped 3; count of bases not matched to a gene: 12. CDR3 loop: CSARNTIGDRSYEQYF. CDR3 nucleotide sequence: TGCAGTGCTAGAAATACCATAGGGGACAGGAGCTACGAGCAGTACTTC.

This clonotype was counted many times. This chain uses TRBV19 with TRBJ2-1, with 10 bases aligning to TRBD1. This CDR3 is 17 amino acids long. Germline V lookup: CDR1 LNHDA, CDR2 SQIVND (reference sequence). Unmatched junction bases numbered 8, after V lost 2 bases and J lost 4 bases. Here the CDR3 DNA reads TGTGCCAGTAGTATAATCGGGGGACAGGGGAGTTACAATGAGCAGTTCTTC. This gives the protein CASSIIGGQGSYNEQFF.

The table lists this clonotype with a few counts. The chain has TRBV7-2 and TRBJ2-3; no firm D call. Germline values: CDR1 SGHTA, CDR2 FQGNSA. This CDR3 is built from 14 residues. Trimming left V 0 bases short and J 3 bases short, with 7 bases between. The CDR3 DNA reads as TGTGCCAGCAGCTTAGCGCAGGAGACAGATACGCAGTATTTT. It translates to CASSLAQETDTQYF.

This clonotype was counted ten times or more. This chain uses TRBV28 with TRBJ1-5; D may be TRBD1 (5 bases). The CDR3 spans 13 residues. Germline lookup yields CDR1 MDHEN and CDR2 SYDVKM. V dropped 7 bases and J dropped 4 bases, with 11 bases sitting between them. CDR3 sequence: CASIGGVNQPQHF. The CDR3 bases are TGTGCCAGCATCGGGGGGGTTAATCAGCCCCAGCATTTT. The entire variable domain, with the rest obtained from reference TRBV28 and TRBJ1-5, is as follows: DVKVTQSSRYLVKRTGEKVFLECVQDMDHENMFWYRQDPGLGLRLIYFSYDVKMKEKGDIPEGYSVSREKKERFSLILESASTNQTSMYLCASIGGVNQPQHFGDGTRLSIL.

There are a few counts of this clonotype. As DNA, the CDR3 is TGTGCCAGCAGCTTAAGTATCAGGAGCAACAATGAGCAGTTCTTC. Translation gives CASSLSIRSNNEQFF. The rearrangement links TRBV7-7 to TRBJ2-1; no firm D call. CDR3 size: 15 residues. V was pared by 2 bases and J by 5 bases, with 13 bases between. Germline V lookup: CDR1 SSHAT, CDR2 FNYEAQ (reference sequence).

This clonotype has more than one count but fewer than ten. This rearrangement joins TRBV4-1 to TRBJ1-2; TRBD1 is a possible D gene (5 bases). The CDR3 is made up of 16 amino acids. V was shortened by 0 bases and J by 5 bases, with 16 bases between the two germline ends. Germline V lookup: CDR1 MGHRA, CDR2 YSYEKL. This CDR3 reads CASSQDQQGGRYGYTF. The CDR3 coding sequence is TGCGCCAGCAGCCAAGATCAGCAGGGTGGGCGGTATGGCTACACCTTC.

At least ten counts were recorded for this clonotype. The chain is built from TRBV29-1 and TRBJ1-2; no clear D gene. The CDR3 runs 13 residues. Germline loops: CDR1 SQVTM, CDR2 ANQGSEA. The ends were cut back, 4 bases at V and 3 bases at J, with 12 bases in the middle. The CDR3 DNA reads as TGCAGCGTTGCGCGGATGGTGGACTATGGCTACACCTTC. It translates to CSVARMVDYGYTF.

This clonotype was seen only a few times. The chain joins TRBV5-5 to TRBJ2-6, with D hard to call. V lost 6 bases and J lost 6, with 13 bases in between. The CDR3 runs to 14 residues. Germline CDR1 and CDR2: SGHKS and YYEKEE (reference sequence). CDR3 protein: CASTATSAANVLTF. The CDR3 region has the DNA TGTGCCAGCACCGCTACATCGGCGGCCAACGTCCTGACTTTC.

In this sample, this clonotype turned up many times. This rearrangement joins TRBV18 to TRBJ2-7; no clear D. There are 12 residues in the CDR3. The germline CDR1 and CDR2 sequences are KGHSH and LQKENI. Trimming removed 2 bases at V and 4 bases at J, with 6 bases between. The CDR3 nucleotides are TGTGCCAGCTCACCAGAGAGATACGAGCAGTACTTC. Translation: CASSPERYEQYF. The full variable domain, rest sourced from reference TRBV18 and TRBJ2-7, is NAGVMQNPRHLVRRRGQEARLRCSPMKGHSHVYWYRQLPEEGLKFMVYLQKENIIDESGMPKERFSAEFPKEGPSILRIQQVVRGDSAAYFCASSPERYEQYFGPGTRLTVT.

This clonotype showed up just once. The V call is TRBV15, the J call TRBJ2-7, with 8 bases identical to TRBD1. After removal of 3 bases from V and 0 bases from J, the junction contained 4 bases not matched to a gene. This CDR3 has 15 amino acids. Germline V lookup: CDR1 LNHNV, CDR2 YYDKDF (reference sequence). CDR3 bases: TGTGCCACCAGCAGGAACAGGGGGTCCTCCTACGAGCAGTACTTC. Translation: CATSRNRGSSYEQYF.

In this sample, this clonotype turned up many times. The rearrangement uses TRBV20-1 and TRBJ1-5; D unresolved. The germline V gene encodes CDR1 DFQATT and CDR2 SNEGSKA (reference sequence). The CDR3 runs to 13 residues. The V end was cut by 6 bases, the J end by 3 bases, with 12 bases between. CDR3 sequence reads: CSATAANNQPQHF. The CDR3 DNA follows: TGCAGTGCCACGGCAGCTAACAATCAGCCCCAGCATTTT.

This clonotype was found a few times. J is TRBJ2-2 and V is TRBV24-1; 11 bases are shared with TRBD2. The length of the CDR3 is 17 residues. The V gene's germline CDR1 is KGHDR and CDR2 SFDVKD. V shed 4 bases, J shed 2 bases, and the junction held 5 bases outside the gene matches. The CDR3 DNA reads as TGTGCCACCAGTGAAACTAGCGGGAGATTAAACACCGGGGAGCTGTTTTTT. It is translated as CATSETSGRLNTGELFF.

Only a few counts were recorded for this clonotype. The gene calls are TRBV4-1 and TRBJ1-2; no clear D gene. V was shortened by 0 bases and J by 1 base, with 9 bases between the two germline ends. The germline gives CDR1 MGHRA, CDR2 YSYEKL. This CDR3 is 15 amino acids long. The chain's CDR3 is CASSQDRAINYGYTF. The DNA for the CDR3 is TGCGCCAGCAGCCAAGATCGAGCGATTAACTATGGCTACACCTTC.

This clonotype was counted a few times. The V call is TRBV14, the J call TRBJ2-3; possible D gene TRBD1, 6 bases. Germline loops: CDR1 SGHDN, CDR2 FVKESK. Trimming cost V 7 bases and J 9 bases, with 14 bases left between them. CDR3 length: 12 amino acids. The CDR3, as DNA: TGTGCCAGCATCAGGGGAGAGCCGACGCAGTATTTT. Protein: CASIRGEPTQYF.

This clonotype was seen many times. The V call is TRBV12-3 or TRBV12-4, the J call TRBJ1-1; D unclear. Trimming took 1 base from V and 8 from J, leaving 8 bases between them. This CDR3 spans 12 amino acids. CDR3 sequence: CASSLGKTEAFF. In nucleotides, the CDR3 is TGTGCCAGCAGTTTAGGGAAGACGGAAGCTTTCTTT.

This clonotype was detected only a few times. Possible read error: a much larger clone is one base away. V gene TRBV15 combines with J gene TRBJ2-1; no definite D call. The CDR3 is 15 amino acids. CDR1 is LNHNV, CDR2 YYDKDF, per germline (reference sequence). The ends were cut back, 5 bases at V and 10 bases at J, with 21 bases in the middle. This CDR3 reads CATSPRTPVQEEQFF. CDR3 DNA: TGTGCCACCAGCCCTAGGACCCCCGTTCAGGAAGAGCAGTTCTTC.

This clonotype was detected many times. This chain connects TRBV2 to TRBJ2-7; D gene uncertain. The V end lost 8 bases, the J end lost 3 bases, and 5 bases lay between the germline ends. Germline V CDR1 and CDR2: SNHLY, FYNNEI. This CDR3 contains 10 residues. The CDR3 DNA is TGTGCCAGCGGAAACTACGAGCAGTACTTC. Protein: CASGNYEQYF.

The rearrangement uses TRBV20-1 and TRBJ2-7; TRBD2 agrees at 9 bases. This CDR3 contains 14 residues. Germline V gene lookup returns CDR1 DFQATT and CDR2 SNEGSKA (reference sequence). Unmatched junction bases numbered 9, after V lost 7 bases and J lost 2 bases. The CDR3 sequence is CSGISGSATYEQYF. DNA for the CDR3: TGCAGTGGTATTAGCGGGAGCGCGACCTACGAGCAGTACTTC.

This clonotype appeared many times. The genes are TRBV24-1 and TRBJ2-7; D might be TRBD2 (8 bases). Per germline, CDR1 KGHDR and CDR2 SFDVKD. Trimming stripped 5 bases from V and 3 bases from J, with 16 bases between. CDR3 length equals 15 residues. The CDR3 is CATSVTGGGLYEQYF. The CDR3 DNA is TGTGCCACCAGTGTAACGGGAGGGGGCCTCTACGAGCAGTACTTC.

V usage is TRBV30 and J usage is TRBJ1-1; possible D gene TRBD1, 5 bases. The CDR3 covers 13 residues. Germline CDR1 GTSNPN, CDR2 SVGIG (reference sequence). V was shortened by 5 bases and J by 1 base, with 11 bases between the two germline ends. The CDR3 here is CAWGGGRNTEAFF. CDR3 sequence (DNA): TGTGCCTGGGGGGGAGGTCGGAACACTGAAGCTTTCTTT.

This chain joins TRBV20-1 and TRBJ1-1; D not certain. The CDR3 contains 13 residues. Germline lookup yields CDR1 DFQATT and CDR2 SNEGSKA (reference sequence). V was shortened by 8 bases and J by 4 bases, with 17 bases between the two germline ends. As DNA, the CDR3 is TGCAGTTCCTCACTCGACGGTGGCACTGAAGCTTTCTTT. Protein: CSSSLDGGTEAFF.

A few counts support this clonotype. The chain uses TRBV6-1 and TRBJ2-3; D perhaps matches TRBD2 (6 bases). The V and J ends lost 7 bases and 5 bases respectively, with 7 bases between them. The length of the CDR3 is 11 residues. Per germline, CDR1 MNHNS and CDR2 SASEGT. The CDR3 bases are TGTGCCAGCATGACTAGAGATACGCAGTATTTT. Its protein is CASMTRDTQYF.

V and J are TRBV5-5 and TRBJ1-5, with a weak D call TRBD1 (6 bases). Germline CDR1 reads SGHKS; CDR2 reads YYEKEE (reference sequence). V was clipped by 0 bases and J by 11 bases, with 12 bases between them. The CDR3 extends over 13 amino acids. This CDR3 reads CASSLGARGAQHF. In nucleotides, the CDR3 is TGTGCCAGCAGCTTGGGGGCGAGGGGGGCCCAGCATTTT. The full variable domain, rest sourced from reference TRBV5-5 and TRBJ1-5, is DAGVTQSPTHLIKTRGQQVTLRCSPISGHKSVSWYQQVLGQGPQFIFQYYEKEERGRGNFPDRFSARQFPNYSSELNVNALLLGDSALYLCASSLGARGAQHFGDGTRLSIL.

The chain uses TRBV5-1 and TRBJ1-5; D gene uncertain. Trimming took off 2 bases at V and 2 bases at J, with 8 bases between the two ends. The CDR3 loop spans 14 amino acids. The V gene's germline CDR1 is SGHRS and CDR2 YFSETQ. The CDR3 DNA sequence: TGCGCCAGCAGCTTTACGGAAGGCAATCAGCCCCAGCATTTT. Translating gives CASSFTEGNQPQHF.

This clonotype was picked up a small number of times. This chain joins TRBV12-3 or TRBV12-4 and TRBJ2-6; D uncertain. V lost 1 base, J lost 5 bases, and 6 bases lay in between. The CDR3 spans 14 residues. The CDR3 nucleotides read TGTGCCAGCAGTTTAGATTTACGGGCCAACGTCCTGACTTTC. Protein sequence: CASSLDLRANVLTF.

This clonotype was seen more than once but under ten times. The rearrangement joins TRBV5-5 to TRBJ2-7; D not certain. This CDR3 is 16 amino acids long. CDR1 and CDR2 (germline): SGHKS, YYEKEE (reference sequence). The V end was cut by 0 bases, the J end by 5 bases, with 18 bases between. The CDR3 DNA sequence: TGTGCCAGCAGCTTGGAATCCTCCCCGGCTTTTCACGAGCAGTACTTC. Translated: CASSLESSPAFHEQYF. Combining the CDR3 with reference TRBV5-5 and TRBJ2-7 gives the whole variable domain DAGVTQSPTHLIKTRGQQVTLRCSPISGHKSVSWYQQVLGQGPQFIFQYYEKEERGRGNFPDRFSARQFPNYSSELNVNALLLGDSALYLCASSLESSPAFHEQYFGPGTRLTVT.

This clonotype has ten or more counts. The V call is TRBV7-6, the J call TRBJ1-5; D call uncertain. The germline V gene encodes CDR1 SGHVS and CDR2 FNYEAQ. The CDR3 consists of 13 residues. With 5 bases removed from V and 9 bases from J, the gap between germline ends came to 14 bases. The CDR3 spells CASSLDDGLPQHF. The CDR3 DNA reads TGTGCCAGCAGCCTGGACGATGGTCTGCCCCAGCATTTT.

The rearrangement links TRBV4-2 to TRBJ2-3; 9 bases agree with TRBD2. The J segment lost 0 bases and the V segment lost 4 bases, leaving 5 bases of the junction unmatched. This CDR3 has 16 residues. Germline values: CDR1 LGHNA, CDR2 YNFKEQ. The CDR3 region is CASSPWRGGSTDTQYF. DNA for the CDR3: TGTGCCAGCAGCCCCTGGCGGGGGGGGAGCACAGATACGCAGTATTTT.

The V and J genes are TRBV6-5 and TRBJ2-3; D is uncertain. Germline V gives CDR1 MNHEY, CDR2 SVGAGI. Trimming left V 6 bases short and J 8 bases short, with 15 bases between. This CDR3 has 13 residues. DNA of the CDR3: TGTGCCAGCAGCCCCGGCCGTGCCGGTACGCAGTATTTT. It is translated as CASSPGRAGTQYF.